This T cell receptor beta chain was profiled in a study of neoadjuvant anti-PD-1 for oral cavity cancer. About the research overall: Patients without progression received a fourth nivolumab dose around day 43, then surgical resection on days 50-56.

Germline loops: CDR1 LNHDA, CDR2 SQIVND (reference sequence). CDR3 length equals 13 residues. The ends were cut back, 9 bases at V and 2 bases at J, with 12 bases in the middle. In its sample, this clone was seen once. Clones were read by immunoSEQ multiplex PCR, and TCRdb kept only the in-frame ones, dropping some. The table shows some 13,000 clones, with around 69% occurring only once. V is TRBV19 and J is TRBJ2-3; D is possibly TRBD1 (5 bases). This clonotype originated in a person between 35 and 79 years old with oral cavity squamous cell carcinoma. The donor label of this sample is uncertain. Sample: tumor tissue, taken before nivolumab (anti-PD-1) treatment. In DNA form, the CDR3 reads TGTGCCAGCCGCCTTGGGGCCACAGATACGCAGTATTTT. Its protein is CASRLGATDTQYF.